The present entry profiles one T cell receptor (beta chain) with its context. Germline CDR1 SEHNR, CDR2 FQNEAQ (reference sequence). The CDR3 consists of 12 residues. This entry is derived from a study of blood T cell repertoires in COVID-19. Study information: From T cells, B-cell-depleted T cells, or PBMCs came the material, which was cDNA or gDNA.

Seattle patients were enrolled while actively infected and followed longitudinally. Per the study methods: Reference gene primer amplification in the assay estimated nucleated cell counts. Profiled with immunoSEQ multiplex PCR; TCRdb holds only in-frame clones, not every one. V and J calls and clone size are copied from that table; D and trimming were computed from the DNA. The repertoire holds 150,000 or so clones, with 75% to 85% as singletons. The clonotype was recovered from an older woman with COVID-19, enrolled during active disease. The sequenced sample consisted of peripheral blood. The chain joins TRBV7-9 to TRBJ1-2; D is undetermined. As DNA, the CDR3 is TGTGCGAGCCGGGGTGAGCACTATGGCTACACCTTC. Its protein is CASRGEHYGYTF.